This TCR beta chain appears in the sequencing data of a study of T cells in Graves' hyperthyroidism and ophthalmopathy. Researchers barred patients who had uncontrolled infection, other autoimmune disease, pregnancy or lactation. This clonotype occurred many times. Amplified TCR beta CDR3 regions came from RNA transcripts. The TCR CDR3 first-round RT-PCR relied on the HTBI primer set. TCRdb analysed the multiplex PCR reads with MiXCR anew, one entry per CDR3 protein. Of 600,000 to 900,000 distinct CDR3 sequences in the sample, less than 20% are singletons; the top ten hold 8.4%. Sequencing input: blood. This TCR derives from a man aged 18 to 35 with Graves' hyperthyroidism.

The DNA of the CDR3 is TGCAGTGCTAGAGCAACTAGATCCTACGAGCAGTACTTC. It is translated as CSARATRSYEQYF. V and J are TRBV20-1 and TRBJ2-7, with D perhaps matching TRBD2 (5 bases). This CDR3 region has 13 residues. Looked up from germline, CDR1 is DFQATT and CDR2 is SNEGSKA (reference sequence). Trimming removed 1 base from V and 1 base from J, with 8 bases in between.